Sequencing of this TCR beta chain was carried out in a study of blood T cell repertoires in COVID-19. The trim removed 5 bases at V and 3 bases at J, leaving 6 bases unmatched. Per germline, CDR1 LNHDA and CDR2 SQIVND (reference sequence). The CDR3 contains 15 residues. TCRdb's copy holds only in-frame clones and misses some; the assay was immunoSEQ multiplex PCR. The sample records about 180,000 clones, about 83% being singletons. The sequencing sample was made of PBMCs or T cells enriched from blood (not recorded which). This sequence was found in a woman in her twenties or thirties who had recovered from COVID-19. The chain joins TRBV19 to TRBJ2-1, with 8 nucleotides matching TRBD1. In DNA form, the CDR3 reads TGTGCCAGTAGTCCGGACAGGGCGATCTACAATGAGCAGTTCTTC. Translating gives CASSPDRAIYNEQFF.